Presented here are 10 T cell receptor beta chains from one specimen sequenced in a study of patients and donors after allogeneic stem cell transplantation. Each CDR3 protein gets one entry after TCRdb re-called the RT-PCR reads with MiXCR. The sample carries 70,000 to 75,000 distinct CDR3 sequences, around a quarter recorded once. Sequencing was done on a sample of blood, either unsorted or a sorted T cell fraction (not recorded which). The receptors shown here come from a human donor who was either an allogeneic HSCT recipient or a stem cell or donor lymphocyte infusion donor (not recorded which). It is not recorded whose cells these are; they may come from a transplant donor.

This chain links TRBV14 with TRBJ1-2, with D unresolved. The germline V and J ends were trimmed by 0 bases and 2 bases, with 7 bases remaining between them. In germline, CDR1 is SGHDN, CDR2 FVKESK. The CDR3 totals 14 residues. The DNA for the CDR3 is TGTGCCAGCAGCCAAGATTCAGGAAACTATGGCTACACCTTC. The encoded protein is CASSQDSGNYGYTF. Together with reference TRBV14 and TRBJ1-2, the CDR3 gives the full variable domain: EAGVTQFPSHSVIEKGQTVTLRCDPISGHDNLYWYRRVMGKEIKFLLHFVKESKQDESGMPNNRFLAERTGGTYSTLKVQPAELEDSGVYFCASSQDSGNYGYTFGSGTRLTVV.

This clonotype was seen more than once but under ten times. This sequence joins TRBV3-1 and TRBJ2-1; tentative D call: TRBD2 (6 bases). The CDR3 covers 17 residues. The germline gives CDR1 LGHDT, CDR2 YNNKEL (reference sequence). Trimming shortened V by 0 bases and J by 0 bases, and 12 bases separated the two germline ends. CDR3 protein: CASSQDLIAASYNEQFF. The CDR3 DNA reads TGTGCCAGCAGCCAAGACCTTATAGCGGCCTCCTACAATGAGCAGTTCTTC.

This clonotype occurred a few times. The rearrangement joins TRBV25-1 to TRBJ1-4; D unresolved. Germline V CDR1 and CDR2: MGHDK, SYGVNS. This CDR3 spans 15 amino acids. V lost 4 bases and J 10 bases, leaving 19 bases between the germline ends. CDR3 sequence: CASSGQVMGFGKLFF. Here the CDR3 DNA reads TGTGCCAGCAGTGGGCAGGTCATGGGTTTCGGAAAACTGTTTTTT.

In its sample, this clonotype was seen a few times. The gene calls are TRBV20-1 and TRBJ2-7; 7 nucleotides match TRBD1. The ends lost 5 bases at V and 3 bases at J; junction bases unmatched: 10. The CDR3 consists of 14 residues. Germline CDR1 and CDR2: DFQATT and SNEGSKA (reference sequence). The CDR3: CSAAPGTVSYEQYF. The CDR3, as DNA: TGCAGTGCTGCCCCCGGGACAGTGAGCTACGAGCAGTACTTC.

This clonotype was counted a few times. For the CDR3, the DNA is TGTGCCAGCAGTTTGGGTGGGTTGCCTACTGAAGCTTTCTTT. It translates to CASSLGGLPTEAFF. This chain connects TRBV12-3 or TRBV12-4 to TRBJ1-1, with D unclear. Deletions cut 3 bases from V and 5 bases from J, with 13 bases between. The CDR3 has 14 residues.

V and J are TRBV24-1 and TRBJ2-3; D may match TRBD1 or TRBD2 (5 bases each). V lost 3 bases to trimming and J lost 1 base, with 13 bases between them. The CDR3 length is 16 residues. Per germline, CDR1 KGHDR and CDR2 SFDVKD. In DNA form, the CDR3 reads TGTGCCACCAGTGATCCACCGGGACCAGGCACAGATACGCAGTATTTT. Translated, it gives CATSDPPGPGTDTQYF.

The V call is TRBV7-9, the J call TRBJ1-1; the match to TRBD1 covers 9 bases. The CDR3 loop spans 12 amino acids. J gave up 6 bases and V 8 bases, and 4 bases lay outside the gene matches. Germline CDR1 SEHNR, CDR2 FQNEAQ (reference sequence). CDR3 region: CASGGQGPEAFF. The CDR3 DNA sequence: TGTGCCAGCGGGGGACAGGGACCTGAAGCTTTCTTT.

The gene calls are TRBV14 and TRBJ2-7; possible D gene TRBD2, 6 bases. This CDR3 spans 17 amino acids. The ends were cut back, 2 bases at V and 4 bases at J, with 21 bases in the middle. Germline V lookup: CDR1 SGHDN, CDR2 FVKESK. CDR3 protein: CASSQQARLGIPYEQYF. CDR3 coding DNA: TGTGCCAGCAGCCAACAAGCGCGACTAGGAATACCGTACGAGCAGTACTTC.

CDR3 DNA: TGTGCCAGCAATGGCCCGACGAACACCGGGGAGCTGTTTTTT. This sequence encodes CASNGPTNTGELFF. The V and J genes are TRBV2 and TRBJ2-2, with D unresolved. Germline lookup yields CDR1 SNHLY and CDR2 FYNNEI. V was cut by 7 bases and J by 0 bases, with 9 bases left in between. The CDR3 extends over 14 amino acids. Together with reference TRBV2 and TRBJ2-2, the CDR3 gives the full variable domain: EPEVTQTPSHQVTQMGQEVILRCVPISNHLYFYWYRQILGQKVEFLVSFYNNEISEKSEIFDDQFSVERPDGSNFTLKIRSTKLEDSAMYFCASNGPTNTGELFFGEGSRLTVL.

This clonotype was detected a few times. J is TRBJ2-3 and V is TRBV20-1; 9 bases agree with TRBD1. Germline CDR1 DFQATT, CDR2 SNEGSKA (reference sequence). The CDR3 has 15 residues. J lost 4 bases, V lost 2 bases, and 7 bases had no gene match. In DNA, the CDR3 is TGCAGTGCTAGAAAGGACAGGGGATCGGCAGATACGCAGTATTTT. Translated, it gives CSARKDRGSADTQYF.